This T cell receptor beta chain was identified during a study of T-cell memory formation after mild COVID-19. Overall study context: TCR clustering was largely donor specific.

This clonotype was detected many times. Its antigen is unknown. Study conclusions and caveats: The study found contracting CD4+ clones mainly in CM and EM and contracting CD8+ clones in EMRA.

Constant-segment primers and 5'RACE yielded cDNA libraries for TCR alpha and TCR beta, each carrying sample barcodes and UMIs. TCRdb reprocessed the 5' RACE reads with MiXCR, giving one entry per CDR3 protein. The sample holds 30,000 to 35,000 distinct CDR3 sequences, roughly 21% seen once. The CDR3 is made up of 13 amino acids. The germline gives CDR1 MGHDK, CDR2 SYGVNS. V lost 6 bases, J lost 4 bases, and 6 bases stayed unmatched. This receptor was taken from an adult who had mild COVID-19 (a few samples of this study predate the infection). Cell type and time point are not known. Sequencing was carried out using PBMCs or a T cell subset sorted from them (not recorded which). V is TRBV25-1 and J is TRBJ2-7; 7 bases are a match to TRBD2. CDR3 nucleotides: TGTGCCAGCAGCTGGGAGGGCCGATACGAGCAGTACTTC. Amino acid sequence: CASSWEGRYEQYF.